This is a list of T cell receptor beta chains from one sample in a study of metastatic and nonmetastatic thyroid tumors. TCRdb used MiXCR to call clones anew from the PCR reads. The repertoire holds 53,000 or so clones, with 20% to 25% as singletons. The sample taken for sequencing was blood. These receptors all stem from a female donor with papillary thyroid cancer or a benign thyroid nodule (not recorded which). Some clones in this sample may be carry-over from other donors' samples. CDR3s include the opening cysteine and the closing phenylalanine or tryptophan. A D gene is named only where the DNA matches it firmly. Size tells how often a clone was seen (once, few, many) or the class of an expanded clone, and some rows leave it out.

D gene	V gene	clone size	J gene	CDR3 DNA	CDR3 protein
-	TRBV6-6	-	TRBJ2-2	TGTGCCAGCAGTTACTCGATGAACCGGGTCGGGGAGCTGTTTTTT	CASSYSMNRVGELFF
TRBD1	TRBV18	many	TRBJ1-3	TGTGCCAGCTCCCACGACAGGGTTCCTTTCTCTGGAAACACCATATATTTT	CASSHDRVPFSGNTIYF
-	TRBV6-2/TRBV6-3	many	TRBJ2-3	-	CASSSSGDRYTQYF
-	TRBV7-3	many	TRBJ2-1	TGTGCCAGCAGCCATACTAGAAACTCCGGCGAGCAGTTCTTC	CASSHTRNSGEQFF
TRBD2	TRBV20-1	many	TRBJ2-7	TGCAGTGCTGGGAGACTAGCTGTGGGATACGAGCAGTACTTC	CSAGRLAVGYEQYF
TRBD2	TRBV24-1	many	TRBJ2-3	TGTGCCACCAGTGCCGGGGGGGCGGCAGATACGCAGTATTTT	CATSAGGAADTQYF
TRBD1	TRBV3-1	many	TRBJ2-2	TGTGCCAGCAGCCCGCGGGACAGGGATGGCACCGGGGAGCTGTTTTTT	CASSPRDRDGTGELFF
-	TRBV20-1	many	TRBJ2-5	TGCAGTGCTAGAGTTACAGCTCTAGGGACCCAGTACTTC	CSARVTALGTQYF
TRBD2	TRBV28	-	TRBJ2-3	TGTGCCAGCAGTTTCGGCGGACTAGCGTGTGCTGGGGGCACAGATAAGCAGTATTTT	CASSFGGLACAGGTDKQYF
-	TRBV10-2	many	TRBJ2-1	TGCGCCAGCAGTGGCAACAGGAGCCCAAGCTCCTACAATGAGCAGTTCTTC	CASSGNRSPSSYNEQFF
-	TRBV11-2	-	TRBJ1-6	TGTGCCATCAGCCTCCCTCGGGGGGAATTCTCCTATAATTCACCCCCCCACTTT	CAISLPRGEFSYNSPPHF
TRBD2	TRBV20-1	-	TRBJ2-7	TGCAGTGCTCCCCCGACTAGCGTGATTAGCGCCTACGAGCAGTACTTC	CSAPPTSVISAYEQYF
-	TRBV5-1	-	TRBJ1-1	TGCGCCAGCATCTTGGGTCCAACTAACACTGAATCTTTCTTT	CASILGPTNTESFF
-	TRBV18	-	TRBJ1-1	TGTGCCAGATCACCCCCCAGTCGGGAGACTGAAGCTGTCTTT	CARSPPSRETEAVF
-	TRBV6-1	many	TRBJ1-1	TGTGCCAGCAGTGATAGCCAACTTGATACTGAAGCTTTCTTT	CASSDSQLDTEAFF
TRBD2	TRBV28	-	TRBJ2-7	TGTGCCAGCAGGGCTAGCGGGAACCCTCATTGGTGTTACTTC	CASRASGNPHWCYF
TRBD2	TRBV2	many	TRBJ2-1	TGTGCCAGCAGTGAGCCGGGACTAGCGGGAGTGTATGAGCAGTTCTTC	CASSEPGLAGVYEQFF
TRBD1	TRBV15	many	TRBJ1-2	TGTGCCACCAGCAGGGACAGGGGCGGCTATGGCTACACCTTC	CATSRDRGGYGYTF
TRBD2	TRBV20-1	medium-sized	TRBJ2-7	TGCAGTGCTAGCGTATCGACAATGACTAGCGGGACGCTCTCCTACGAGCAGTACTTC	CSASVSTMTSGTLSYEQYF
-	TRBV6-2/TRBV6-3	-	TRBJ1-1	TGTGCCAGCAGTATGGACAGGAACACTGAAGCTTTCTTT	CASSMDRNTEAFF
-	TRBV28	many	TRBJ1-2	TGTGCCAGCAGGATTGTGGGACATAACTATGGCTACACCTTC	CASRIVGHNYGYTF
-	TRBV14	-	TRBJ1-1	TGTGCCAGCGGCCAAGACAGATTGAACACTGAAGCTTTCTTT	CASGQDRLNTEAFF
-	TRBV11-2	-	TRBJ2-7	TGTGCCAGCAGCTTAGATCTGGGGATAGAGCCGTACGAGCAGTACTTC	CASSLDLGIEPYEQYF
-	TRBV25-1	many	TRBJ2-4	TGTGCCAGCAGTGATCCGGGGACCCACAAAAACATTCAGTACTTC	CASSDPGTHKNIQYF
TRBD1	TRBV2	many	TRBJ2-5	TGTGCCAGCAGCCGGGTGGGGCAGGGGGTGACCCAGTACTTC	CASSRVGQGVTQYF
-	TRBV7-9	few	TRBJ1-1	TGTGCCAGCAGCTTAGGATGGATGAACACTGAAGCTTTCTTT	CASSLGWMNTEAFF
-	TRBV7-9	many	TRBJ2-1	TGTGCCAGCAGCTTAGTCGGAGGAGGGGTAACGGGGGAGCAGTTCTTC	CASSLVGGGVTGEQFF
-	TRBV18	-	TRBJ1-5	TGTGCCAGCTCACCCTCGTCAGTTTTTAGCATTCAGCCCCAGCATTTT	CASSPSSVFSIQPQHF
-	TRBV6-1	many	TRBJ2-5	TGTGCCAGCAGTAAGGACAGACAAGAGACCCAGTACTTC	CASSKDRQETQYF
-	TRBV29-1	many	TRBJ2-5	TGCAGCGTAAACGACAGGCACCAAGAGACCCAGTACTTC	CSVNDRHQETQYF
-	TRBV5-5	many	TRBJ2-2	TGTGCCAGCAGCAGAGGGGCGAACACCGGGGAGCTGTTTTTT	CASSRGANTGELFF
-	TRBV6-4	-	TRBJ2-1	TGTGCCAGCAGTGGTGGAGGGAGCTCCTACACTGAGCAGTTCTTC	CASSGGGSSYTEQFF
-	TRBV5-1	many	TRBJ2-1	TGCGCCAGCAGCTTGGATAGGGGTAGGAGCTCCTACAATGAGCAGTTCTTC	CASSLDRGRSSYNEQFF
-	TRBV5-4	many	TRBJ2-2	TGTGCCAGCAGCTTGGATAGCGCCGGGGAGCTGTTTTTT	CASSLDSAGELFF
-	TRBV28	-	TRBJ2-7	TGTGCCAGCATTTTAATGGGCTTCGGTCAGCTCGACCAGTACTTC	CASILMGFGQLDQYF
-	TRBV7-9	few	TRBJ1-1	TGTGCCAGCAGCGGGTTCTTAGGGGACACTGAAGCTTTCTTT	CASSGFLGDTEAFF
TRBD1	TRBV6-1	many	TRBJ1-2	TGTGCCAGCAGCTTCCGCGGACAGGGCGGCTATGGCTACACCTTC	CASSFRGQGGYGYTF
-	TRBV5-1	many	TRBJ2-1	TGCGCCAGCTCTCCAGGCTTAAGCTCCTACAATGAGCAGTTCTTC	CASSPGLSSYNEQFF
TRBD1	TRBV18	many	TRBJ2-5	TGTGCCAGCTCCCCGGACAGGGGGTTAGCGGGATTAGAGGAGACCCAGTACTTC	CASSPDRGLAGLEETQYF
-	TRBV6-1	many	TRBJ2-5	TGTGCCAGCAGTAGGGGGACGGAGAGCCAAGAGACCCAGTACTTC	CASSRGTESQETQYF
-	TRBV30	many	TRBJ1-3	TGTGCCTGGAGTGTGGGGGGGGCTGGAAACACCATATATTTT	CAWSVGGAGNTIYF
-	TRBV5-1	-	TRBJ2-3	TGCGCCAGCAGCTTCTTTGGCGGACCGGGAGATACGCAGTATTTT	CASSFFGGPGDTQYF
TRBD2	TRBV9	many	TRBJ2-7	TGTGCCAGCAGCGTAGCCGGGACTGGGACTACCGGGCAGTACTTC	CASSVAGTGTTGQYF
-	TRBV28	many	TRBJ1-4	TGTGCCAGCAGCCGACCTAGGGGGGTCCATGAAAAACTGTTTTTT	CASSRPRGVHEKLFF
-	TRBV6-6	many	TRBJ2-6	TGTGCCAGCAGTTACTCCCCCCCCGGGTCTGGGGCCAACGTCCTGACTTTC	CASSYSPPGSGANVLTF
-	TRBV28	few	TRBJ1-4	TGTGCCAGCACTGGTATCTGGGAAAAACTGTTTTTT	CASTGIWEKLFF
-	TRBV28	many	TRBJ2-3	TGTGCCAGCAGTTCCCGGGCAGGAGATACGCAGTATTTT	CASSSRAGDTQYF
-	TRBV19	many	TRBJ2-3	TGTGCCAGTAGTATAGGCGGCTCTAGCACAGATACGCAGTATTTT	CASSIGGSSTDTQYF
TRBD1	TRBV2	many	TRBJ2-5	TGTGCCAGCAGCGGGGACAGACAAGAGACCCAGTACTTC	CASSGDRQETQYF
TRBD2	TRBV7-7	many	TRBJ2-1	TGTGCTAGCAGCACGGGGACTAGCCTGAAATTGGCGAATGAGCAGTTCTTC	CASSTGTSLKLANEQFF
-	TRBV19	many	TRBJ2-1	TGTGCCAGTAGCAATGGGGCGGAATCGAATGAGCAGTTCTTC	CASSNGAESNEQFF
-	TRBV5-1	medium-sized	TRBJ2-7	TGCGCCAGCAGCTTGGGCGGAAAACCCTACGAGCAGTACTTC	CASSLGGKPYEQYF
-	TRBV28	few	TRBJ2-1	TGTGCCAGCAGTTCAACAGGGAACGGTGGGCTATCGGGAGTAGAGCAGTTCTTC	CASSSTGNGGLSGVEQFF
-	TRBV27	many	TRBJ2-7	TGTGCCAGCAGCCGCCCGGGGGGCCGCGAGCAGTACTTC	CASSRPGGREQYF
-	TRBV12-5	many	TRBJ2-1	TGTGCTAGTGGTTCTGGGGCACGGAGACACAATGAGCAGTTCTTC	CASGSGARRHNEQFF
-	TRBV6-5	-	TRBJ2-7	TGTGCCACAAGCTACCCGACTGACTCCTACGAGCAGTACTTC	CATSYPTDSYEQYF
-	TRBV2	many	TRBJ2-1	TGTGCCTCGACAGTCGGACGCTACAATGAGCAGTTCTTC	CASTVGRYNEQFF
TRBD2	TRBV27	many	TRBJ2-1	TGTGCCAGCAGGCGAGCGGGGCTTTACAATGAGCAGTTCTTC	CASRRAGLYNEQFF